The clone carrying this TCR beta chain was seen a few times. This sample stems from a study of blood T cell repertoires in COVID-19. Study as a whole: The United States, Italy and Spain provided the acute and convalescent COVID-19 samples. PBMCs, B-cell-depleted T cells, or T cells provided the cDNA or gDNA that made up the material.

V lost 0 bases and J lost 7, with 14 bases in between. This CDR3 region has 15 residues. CDR1 and CDR2 (germline): SGHNT, YYREEE (reference sequence). In the authors' methods: Amplification of reference gene primers was used by the study to estimate nucleated cell counts. Method: immunoSEQ multiplex PCR; TCRdb's copy keeps in-frame clones and lacks some. V and J calls and clone size come straight from that table; D and trimming were deduced from the DNA. There are about 140,000 clones in the sample; 79% occur only once, and roughly 3.6% lies in the top ten. This receptor was obtained from a man in his sixties with acute or convalescent COVID-19. Sequencing was performed on peripheral blood. The V and J genes are TRBV5-4 and TRBJ1-5, with D possibly matching TRBD1 (5 bases). Written as DNA, the CDR3 is TGTGCCAGCAGCTTGGCCGGGCAGGGCGGACAGCCCCAGCATTTT. It is translated as CASSLAGQGGQPQHF.